Below, one TCR beta chain is given with its context. The source of the sample is a study of siplizumab effects on memory and regulatory T cells. Looked up from germline, CDR1 is GTSNPN and CDR2 is SVGIG (reference sequence). The V gene lost 4 bases and the J gene lost 5 bases, with 11 bases spanning the gap. The CDR3 is 12 amino acids. Libraries were prepared by immunoSEQ multiplex PCR; TCRdb keeps only in-frame clonotypes and omits some of them. This sample has 85,000 to 130,000 clones; over 90% occur once, and the top ten carry approximately 0.62%. The sequenced sample was Tregs sorted from blood. This chain uses TRBV30 with TRBJ2-5; weak D call: TRBD2 (6 bases). The clonotype was recovered from a human donor in good health. CDR3 protein: CAWKGLAETQYF. In DNA form, the CDR3 reads TGTGCCTGGAAAGGCCTAGCGGAGACCCAGTACTTC.